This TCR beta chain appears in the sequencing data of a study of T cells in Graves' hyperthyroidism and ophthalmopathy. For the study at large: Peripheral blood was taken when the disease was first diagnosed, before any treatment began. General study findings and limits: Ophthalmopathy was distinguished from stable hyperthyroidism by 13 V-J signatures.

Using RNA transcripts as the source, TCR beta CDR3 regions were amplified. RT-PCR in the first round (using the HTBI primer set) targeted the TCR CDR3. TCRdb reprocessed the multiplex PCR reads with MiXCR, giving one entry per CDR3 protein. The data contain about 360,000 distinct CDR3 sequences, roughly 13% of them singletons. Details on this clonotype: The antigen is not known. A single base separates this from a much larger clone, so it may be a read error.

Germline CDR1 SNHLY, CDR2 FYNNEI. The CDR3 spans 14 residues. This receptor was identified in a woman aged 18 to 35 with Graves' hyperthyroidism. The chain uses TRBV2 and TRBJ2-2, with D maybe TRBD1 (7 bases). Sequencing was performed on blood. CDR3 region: CTSSRGVLTGELFF. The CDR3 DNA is TGTACCAGCAGCAGGGGGGTCCTCACCGGGGAGCTGTTTTTT. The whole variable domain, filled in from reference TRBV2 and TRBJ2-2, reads EPEVTQTPSHQVTQMGQEVILRCVPISNHLYFYWYRQILGQKVEFLVSFYNNEISEKSEIFDDQFSVERPDGSNFTLKIRSTKLEDSAMYFCTSSRGVLTGELFFGEGSRLTVL.